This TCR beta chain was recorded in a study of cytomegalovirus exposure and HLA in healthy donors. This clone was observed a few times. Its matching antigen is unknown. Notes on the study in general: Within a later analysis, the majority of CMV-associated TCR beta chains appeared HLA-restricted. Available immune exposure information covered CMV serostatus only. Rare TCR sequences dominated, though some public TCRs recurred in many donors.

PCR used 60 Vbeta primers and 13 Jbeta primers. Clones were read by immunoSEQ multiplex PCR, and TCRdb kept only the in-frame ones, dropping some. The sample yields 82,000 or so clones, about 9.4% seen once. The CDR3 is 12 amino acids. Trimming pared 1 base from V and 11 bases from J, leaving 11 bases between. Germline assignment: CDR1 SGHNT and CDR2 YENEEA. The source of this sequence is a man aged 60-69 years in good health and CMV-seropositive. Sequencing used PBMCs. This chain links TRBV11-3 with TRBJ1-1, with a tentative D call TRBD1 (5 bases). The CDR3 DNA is TGTGCCAGCAGCTTAGGGGGGGGAGCTGCTTTCTTT. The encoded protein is CASSLGGGAAFF.